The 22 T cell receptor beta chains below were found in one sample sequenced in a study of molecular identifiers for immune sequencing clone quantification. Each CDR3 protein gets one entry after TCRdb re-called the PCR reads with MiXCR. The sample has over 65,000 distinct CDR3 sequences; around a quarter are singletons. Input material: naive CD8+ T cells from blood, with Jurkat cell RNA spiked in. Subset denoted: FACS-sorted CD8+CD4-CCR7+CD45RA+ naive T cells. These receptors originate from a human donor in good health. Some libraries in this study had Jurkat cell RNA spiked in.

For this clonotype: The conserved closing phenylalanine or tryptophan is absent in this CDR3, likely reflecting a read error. CDR3 residues: CASEASGRRSDTQYI. In DNA, the CDR3 is TGTGCCTCTGAGGCTAGCGGGAGGAGGTCAGATACGCAGTATATT. The chain couples TRBV30 to TRBJ2-3, with 11 bases identical to TRBD2. V gave up 7 bases and J gave up 4 bases; unmatched junction bases: 10. The germline gives CDR1 GTSNPN, CDR2 SVGIG (reference sequence). The CDR3 totals 15 residues.

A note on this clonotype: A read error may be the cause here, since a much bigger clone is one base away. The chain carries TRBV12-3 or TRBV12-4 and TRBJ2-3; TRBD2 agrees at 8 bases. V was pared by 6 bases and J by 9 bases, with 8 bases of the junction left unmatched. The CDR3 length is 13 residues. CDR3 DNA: TGTGCCAGCAGCGGGGGGGTATTGGAGACGCAGTATTTT. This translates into CASSGGVLETQYF.

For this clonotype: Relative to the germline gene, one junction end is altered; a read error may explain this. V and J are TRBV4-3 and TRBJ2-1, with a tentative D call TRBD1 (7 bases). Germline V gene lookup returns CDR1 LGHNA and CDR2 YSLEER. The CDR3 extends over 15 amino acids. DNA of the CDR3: TGCGCCAGCAGCCAAGACACACAGGGGAGGAATGACCAGTTCTTC. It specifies CASSQDTQGRNDQFF.

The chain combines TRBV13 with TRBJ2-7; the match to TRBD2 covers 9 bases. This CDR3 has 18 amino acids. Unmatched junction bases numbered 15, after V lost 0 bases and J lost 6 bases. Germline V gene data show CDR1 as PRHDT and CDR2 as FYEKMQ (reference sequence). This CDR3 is CASSLGRNGGRARAEQYF. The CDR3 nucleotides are TGTGCCAGCAGCTTAGGCAGGAATGGCGGGAGGGCCCGGGCCGAGCAGTACTTC.

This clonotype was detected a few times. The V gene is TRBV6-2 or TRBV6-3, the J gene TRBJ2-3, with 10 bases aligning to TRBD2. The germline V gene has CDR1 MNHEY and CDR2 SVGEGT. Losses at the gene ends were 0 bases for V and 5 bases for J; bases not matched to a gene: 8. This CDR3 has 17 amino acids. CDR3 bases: TGTGCCAGCAGTTACTCGCCTAGCGGGAGTGGAGGAGATACGCAGTATTTT. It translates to CASSYSPSGSGGDTQYF.

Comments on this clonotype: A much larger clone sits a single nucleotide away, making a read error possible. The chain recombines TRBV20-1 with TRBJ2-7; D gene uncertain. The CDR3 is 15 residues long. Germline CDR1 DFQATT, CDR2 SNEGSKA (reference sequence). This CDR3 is CSARDVGSTLYKQYF. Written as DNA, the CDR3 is TGCAGTGCTAGAGATGTAGGATCCACCCTCTACAAGCAGTACTTC.

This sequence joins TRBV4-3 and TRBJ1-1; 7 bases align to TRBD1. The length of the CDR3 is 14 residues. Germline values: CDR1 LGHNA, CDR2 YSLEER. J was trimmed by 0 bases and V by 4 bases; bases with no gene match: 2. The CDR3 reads CASSPGQLNTEAFF. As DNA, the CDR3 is TGCGCCAGCAGCCCGGGACAGCTGAACACTGAAGCTTTCTTT.

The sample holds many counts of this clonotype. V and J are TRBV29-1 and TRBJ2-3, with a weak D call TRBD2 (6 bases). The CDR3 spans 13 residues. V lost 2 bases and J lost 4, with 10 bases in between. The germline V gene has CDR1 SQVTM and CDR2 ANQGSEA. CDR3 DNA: TGCAGCGTTGAACTGAGACTAGCAGATACGCAGTATTTT. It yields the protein CSVELRLADTQYF.

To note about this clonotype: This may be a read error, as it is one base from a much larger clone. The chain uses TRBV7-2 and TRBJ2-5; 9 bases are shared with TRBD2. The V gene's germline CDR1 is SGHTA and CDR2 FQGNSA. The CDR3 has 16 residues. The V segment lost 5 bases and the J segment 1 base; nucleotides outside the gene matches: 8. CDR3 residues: CASSPRASGAQETQYF. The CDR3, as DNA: TGTGCCAGCAGCCCAAGGGCTAGCGGGGCCCAAGAGACCCAGTACTTC.

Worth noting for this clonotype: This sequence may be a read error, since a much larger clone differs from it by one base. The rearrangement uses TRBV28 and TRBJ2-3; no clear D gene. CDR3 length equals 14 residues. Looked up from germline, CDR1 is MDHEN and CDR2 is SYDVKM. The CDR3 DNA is TGTGCCTGCAGCTCCCTACGCGGTATTGATACGCAGTATTTT. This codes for CACSSLRGIDTQYF.

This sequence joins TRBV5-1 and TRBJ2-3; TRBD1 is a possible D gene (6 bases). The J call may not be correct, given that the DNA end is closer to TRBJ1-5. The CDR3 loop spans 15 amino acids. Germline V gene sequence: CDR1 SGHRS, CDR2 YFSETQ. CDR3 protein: CASSLEQGETDTQHF. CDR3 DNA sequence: TGCGCCAGCAGCTTGGAACAGGGAGAAACAGATACGCAGCATTTT.

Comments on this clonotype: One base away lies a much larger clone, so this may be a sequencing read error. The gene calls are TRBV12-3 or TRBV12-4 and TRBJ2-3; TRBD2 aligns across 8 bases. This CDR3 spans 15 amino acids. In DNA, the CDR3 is TGTGCCATCAGTTTTACTAGCGGACGTAGAGATACGCAGTATTTT. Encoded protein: CAISFTSGRRDTQYF.

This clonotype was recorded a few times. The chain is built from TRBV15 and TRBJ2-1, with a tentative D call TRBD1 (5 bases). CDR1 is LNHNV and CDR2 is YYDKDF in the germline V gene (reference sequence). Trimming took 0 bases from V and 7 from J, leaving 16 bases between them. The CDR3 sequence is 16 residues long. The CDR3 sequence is CATSRDWQGTVNEQFF. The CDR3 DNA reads TGTGCCACCAGCAGAGATTGGCAGGGAACGGTTAATGAGCAGTTCTTC.

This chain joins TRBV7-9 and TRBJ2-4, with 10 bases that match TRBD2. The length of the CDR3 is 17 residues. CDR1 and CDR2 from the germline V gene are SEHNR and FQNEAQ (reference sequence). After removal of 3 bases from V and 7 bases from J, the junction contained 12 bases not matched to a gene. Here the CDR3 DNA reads TGTGCCAGCAGCTTCAATAGCGGGGGGACCCTTGGGAACATTCAGTACTTC. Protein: CASSFNSGGTLGNIQYF. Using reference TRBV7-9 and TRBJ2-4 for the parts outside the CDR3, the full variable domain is DTGVSQNPRHKITKRGQNVTFRCDPISEHNRLYWYRQTLGQGPEFLTYFQNEAQLEKSRLLSDRFSAERPKGSFSTLEIQRTEQGDSAMYLCASSFNSGGTLGNIQYFGAGTRLSVL.

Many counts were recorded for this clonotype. CDR3 region: CASGAGGGTEAFF. CDR3 nucleotide sequence: TGTGCCAGCGGCGCTGGGGGGGGCACTGAAGCTTTCTTT. The rearrangement uses TRBV12-3 or TRBV12-4 and TRBJ1-1; D possibly corresponds to TRBD1 (5 bases). This CDR3 has 13 residues. Trimming left V 8 bases short and J 4 bases short, with 14 bases between.

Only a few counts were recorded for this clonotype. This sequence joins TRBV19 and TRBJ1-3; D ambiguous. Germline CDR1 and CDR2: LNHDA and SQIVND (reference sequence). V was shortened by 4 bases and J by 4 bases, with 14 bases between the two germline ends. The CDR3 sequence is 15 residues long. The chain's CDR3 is CASSNSPGHGNTIYF. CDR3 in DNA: TGTGCCAGTAGTAATTCTCCAGGCCACGGAAACACCATATATTTT.

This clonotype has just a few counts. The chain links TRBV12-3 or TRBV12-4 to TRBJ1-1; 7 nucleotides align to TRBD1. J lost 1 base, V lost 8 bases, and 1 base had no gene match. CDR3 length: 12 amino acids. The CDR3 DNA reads TGTGCCAGCCGACAGGGGAACACTGAAGCTTTCTTT. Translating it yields CASRQGNTEAFF.

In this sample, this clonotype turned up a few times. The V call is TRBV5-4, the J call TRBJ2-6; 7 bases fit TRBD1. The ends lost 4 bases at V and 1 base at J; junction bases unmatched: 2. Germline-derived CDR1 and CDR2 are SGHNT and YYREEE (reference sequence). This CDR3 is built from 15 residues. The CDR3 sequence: CASSEGQSGANVLTF. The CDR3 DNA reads TGTGCCAGCAGCGAGGGACAGTCTGGGGCCAACGTCCTGACTTTC. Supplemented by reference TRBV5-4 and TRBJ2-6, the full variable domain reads ETGVTQSPTHLIKTRGQQVTLRCSSQSGHNTVSWYQQALGQGPQFIFQYYREEENGRGNFPPRFSGLQFPNYSSELNVNALELDDSALYLCASSEGQSGANVLTFGAGSRLTVL.

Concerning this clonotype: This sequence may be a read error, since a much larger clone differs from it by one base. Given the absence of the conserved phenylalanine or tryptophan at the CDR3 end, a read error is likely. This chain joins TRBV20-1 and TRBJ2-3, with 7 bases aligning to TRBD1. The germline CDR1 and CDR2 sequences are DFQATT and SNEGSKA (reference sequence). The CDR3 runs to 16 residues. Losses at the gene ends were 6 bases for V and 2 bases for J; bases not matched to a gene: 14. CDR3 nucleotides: TGCAGTGCCACCGGGACAGCAAAAGAAAACACAGATACGCAGTATTTG. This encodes CSATGTAKENTDTQYL.

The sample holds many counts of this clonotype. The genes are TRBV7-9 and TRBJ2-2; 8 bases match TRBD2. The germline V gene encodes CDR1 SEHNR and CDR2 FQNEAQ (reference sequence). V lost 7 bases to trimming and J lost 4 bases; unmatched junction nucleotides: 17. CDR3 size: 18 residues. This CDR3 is CASNVHIEREIPTGELFF. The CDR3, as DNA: TGTGCCAGCAATGTTCATATAGAGCGGGAGATACCCACCGGGGAGCTGTTTTTT.

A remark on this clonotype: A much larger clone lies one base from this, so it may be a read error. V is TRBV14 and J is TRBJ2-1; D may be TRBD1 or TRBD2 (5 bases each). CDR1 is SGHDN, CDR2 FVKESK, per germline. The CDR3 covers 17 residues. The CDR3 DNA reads TGTGACAGCAGCCAAGATTCGATCTCGAGGGGTTGGTGTGAGCAGTTCTTC. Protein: CDSSQDSISRGWCEQFF. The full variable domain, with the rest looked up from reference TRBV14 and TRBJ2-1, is EAGVTQFPSHSVIEKGQTVTLRCDPISGHDNLYWYRRVMGKEIKFLLHFVKESKQDESGMPNNRFLAERTGGTYSTLKVQPAELEDSGVYFCDSSQDSISRGWCEQFFGPGTRLTVL.

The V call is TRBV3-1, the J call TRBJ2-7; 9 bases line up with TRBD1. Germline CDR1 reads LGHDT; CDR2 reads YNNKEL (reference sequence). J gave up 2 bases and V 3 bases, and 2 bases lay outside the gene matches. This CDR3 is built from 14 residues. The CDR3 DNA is TGTGCCAGCAGCCAGGGACAGGGCACCTACGAGCAGTACTTC. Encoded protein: CASSQGQGTYEQYF.